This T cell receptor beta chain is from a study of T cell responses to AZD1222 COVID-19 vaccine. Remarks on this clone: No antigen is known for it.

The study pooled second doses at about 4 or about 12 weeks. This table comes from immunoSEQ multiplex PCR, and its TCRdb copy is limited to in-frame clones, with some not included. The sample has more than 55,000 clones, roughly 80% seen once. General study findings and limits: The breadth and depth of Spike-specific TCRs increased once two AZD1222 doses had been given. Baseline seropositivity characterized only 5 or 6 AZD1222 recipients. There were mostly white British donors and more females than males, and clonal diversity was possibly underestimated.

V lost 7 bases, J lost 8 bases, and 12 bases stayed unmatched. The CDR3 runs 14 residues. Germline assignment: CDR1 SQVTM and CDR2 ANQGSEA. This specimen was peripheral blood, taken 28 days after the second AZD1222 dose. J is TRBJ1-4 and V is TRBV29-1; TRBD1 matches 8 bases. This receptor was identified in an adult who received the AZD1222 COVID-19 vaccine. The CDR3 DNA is TGCAGCGCCCGACCGACAGGGGTAGGAGAAAAACTGTTTTTT. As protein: CSARPTGVGEKLFF.